This T cell receptor (beta chain) was observed in a study of cytomegalovirus exposure and HLA in healthy donors. The PCR contained 60 Vbeta and 13 Jbeta primers. Only in-frame clones appear in the TCRdb table, and some are missing; sequencing was by immunoSEQ multiplex PCR. Among around 220,000 clones, 60% to 85% were seen once, and the ten largest hold around 15%. The CDR3 consists of 14 residues. Deletions cut 1 base from V and 4 bases from J, with 7 bases between. Germline CDR1 and CDR2: SGHTA and FQGNSA. Unrecorded immune exposures were likely, despite nominal health at sampling. The source of this sequence is a man between 35 and 55 years old in good health and CMV-seronegative. The material sequenced was PBMCs. The V and J genes are TRBV7-2 and TRBJ2-2; D unresolved. CDR3 loop: CASSLVSRTGELFF. The CDR3 region has the DNA TGTGCCAGCAGCTTAGTATCGCGCACCGGGGAGCTGTTTTTT.